This TCR beta chain comes out of a study of post-analysis software for immune sequencing data. Study-wide context: Disease courses included relapsing-remitting, secondary progressive and progressive-relapsing multiple sclerosis.

Germline assignment: CDR1 DFQATT and CDR2 SNEGSKA (reference sequence). The CDR3 loop spans 13 amino acids. The ends lost 6 bases at V and 6 bases at J; junction bases unmatched: 7. Sequencing libraries made from TCR beta cDNA carried unique molecular identifiers. The authors obtained roughly 0.5 million cDNA molecules from about 0.94 to 9.7 million T cells. TCRdb redid the calling of the PCR reads with MiXCR, one entry per CDR3 protein. The profile shows 700,000 to 900,000 distinct CDR3 sequences, around 42% of them singletons. Overall study findings and caveats: The authors found that F measure strongly co-clustered same-batch samples. Diversity measured as normalized Chao1 was significantly lower in multiple sclerosis patients than in controls. Patients showed TRBV5-6, TRBV5-1 and TRBV20-1 among a handful of TRBV segments more frequent than in controls.

About this clonotype: Its target is unknown.

What was sequenced was blood. The clonotype was recovered from a girl aged 5-17 years with multiple sclerosis. The J gene is TRBJ2-1, the V gene TRBV20-1, with 8 nucleotides matching TRBD1. The CDR3, as DNA: TGCAGTGCGCGGACAGGGTTCGGCAATGAGCAGTTCTTC. It is translated as CSARTGFGNEQFF.